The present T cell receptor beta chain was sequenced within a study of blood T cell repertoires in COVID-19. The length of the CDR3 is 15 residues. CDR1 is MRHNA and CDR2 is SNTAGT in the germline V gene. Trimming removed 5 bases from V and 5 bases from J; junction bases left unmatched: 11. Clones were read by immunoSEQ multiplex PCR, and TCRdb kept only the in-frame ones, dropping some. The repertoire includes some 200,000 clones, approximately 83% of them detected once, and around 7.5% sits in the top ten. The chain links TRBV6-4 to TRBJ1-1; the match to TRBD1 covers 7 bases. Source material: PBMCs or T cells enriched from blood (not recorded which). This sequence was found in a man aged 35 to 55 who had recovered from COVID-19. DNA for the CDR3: TGTGCCAGCAGTCCGACCTCAACAGGGGATACTGAAGCTTTCTTT. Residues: CASSPTSTGDTEAFF.